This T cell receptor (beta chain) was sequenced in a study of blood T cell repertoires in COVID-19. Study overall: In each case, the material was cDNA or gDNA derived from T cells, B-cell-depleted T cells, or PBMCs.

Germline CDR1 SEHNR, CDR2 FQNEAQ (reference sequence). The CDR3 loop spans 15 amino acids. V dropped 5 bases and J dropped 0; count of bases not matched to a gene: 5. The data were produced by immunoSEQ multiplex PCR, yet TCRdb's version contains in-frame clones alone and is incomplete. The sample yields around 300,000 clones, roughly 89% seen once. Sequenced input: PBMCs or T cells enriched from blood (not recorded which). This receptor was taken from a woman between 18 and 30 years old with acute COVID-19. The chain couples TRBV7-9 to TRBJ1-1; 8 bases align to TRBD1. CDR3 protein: CASSHGDRLNTEAFF. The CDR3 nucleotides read TGTGCCAGCAGCCACGGGGACAGGTTGAACACTGAAGCTTTCTTT.